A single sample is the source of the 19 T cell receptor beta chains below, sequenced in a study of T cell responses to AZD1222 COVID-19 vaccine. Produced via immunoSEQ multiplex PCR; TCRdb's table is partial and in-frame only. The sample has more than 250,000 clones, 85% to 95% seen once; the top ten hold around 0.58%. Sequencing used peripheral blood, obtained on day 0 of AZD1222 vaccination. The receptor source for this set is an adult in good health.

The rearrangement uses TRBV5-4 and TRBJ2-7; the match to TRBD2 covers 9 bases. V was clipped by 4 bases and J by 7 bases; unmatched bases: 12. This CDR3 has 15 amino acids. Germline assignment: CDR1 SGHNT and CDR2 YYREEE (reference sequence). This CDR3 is CASSPARGGEGEQYF. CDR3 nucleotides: TGTGCCAGCAGCCCGGCGCGGGGGGGCGAAGGAGAGCAGTACTTC.

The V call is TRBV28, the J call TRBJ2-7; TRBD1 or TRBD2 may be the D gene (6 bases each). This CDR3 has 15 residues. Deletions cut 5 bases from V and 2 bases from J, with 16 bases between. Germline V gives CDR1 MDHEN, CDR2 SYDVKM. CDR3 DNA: TGTGCCAGCAGTATCAGGGGAGGCAGAGCCTACGAGCAGTACTTC. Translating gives CASSIRGGRAYEQYF.

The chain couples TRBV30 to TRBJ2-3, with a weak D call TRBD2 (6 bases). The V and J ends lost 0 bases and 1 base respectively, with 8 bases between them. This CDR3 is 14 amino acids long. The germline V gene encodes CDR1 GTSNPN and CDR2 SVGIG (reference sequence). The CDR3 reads CAWSVTGGTDTQYF. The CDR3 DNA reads TGTGCCTGGAGTGTAACGGGAGGCACAGATACGCAGTATTTT.

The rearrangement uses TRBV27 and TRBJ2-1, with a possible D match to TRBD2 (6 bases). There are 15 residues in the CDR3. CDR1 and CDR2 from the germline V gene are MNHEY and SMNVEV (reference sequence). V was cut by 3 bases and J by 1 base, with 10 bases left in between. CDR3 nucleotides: TGTGCCAGCAGTTTCGAGGCGGGGTCCTACAATGAGCAGTTCTTC. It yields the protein CASSFEAGSYNEQFF.

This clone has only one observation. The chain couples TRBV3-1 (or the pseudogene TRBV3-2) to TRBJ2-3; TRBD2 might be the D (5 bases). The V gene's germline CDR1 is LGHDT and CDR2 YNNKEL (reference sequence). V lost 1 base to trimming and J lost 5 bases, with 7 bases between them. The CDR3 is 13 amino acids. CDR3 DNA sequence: TGTGCCAGCAGCCAAGCCGGGGAAGATACGCAGTATTTT. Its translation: CASSQAGEDTQYF.

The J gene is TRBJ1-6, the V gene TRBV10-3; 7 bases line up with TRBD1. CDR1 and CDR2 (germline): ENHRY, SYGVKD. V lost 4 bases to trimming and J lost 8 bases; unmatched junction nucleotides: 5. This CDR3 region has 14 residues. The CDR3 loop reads CAISVTGYDSPLHF. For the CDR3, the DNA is TGTGCCATCAGTGTGACAGGGTACGATTCACCCCTCCACTTT.

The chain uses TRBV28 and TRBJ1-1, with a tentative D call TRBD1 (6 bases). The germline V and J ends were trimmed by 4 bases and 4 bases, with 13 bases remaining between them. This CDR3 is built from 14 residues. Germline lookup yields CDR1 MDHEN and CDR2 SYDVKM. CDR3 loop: CASSWNREITEAFF. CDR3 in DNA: TGTGCCAGCAGTTGGAACAGGGAAATCACTGAAGCTTTCTTT. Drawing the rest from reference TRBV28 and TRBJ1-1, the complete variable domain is DVKVTQSSRYLVKRTGEKVFLECVQDMDHENMFWYRQDPGLGLRLIYFSYDVKMKEKGDIPEGYSVSREKKERFSLILESASTNQTSMYLCASSWNREITEAFFGQGTRLTVV.

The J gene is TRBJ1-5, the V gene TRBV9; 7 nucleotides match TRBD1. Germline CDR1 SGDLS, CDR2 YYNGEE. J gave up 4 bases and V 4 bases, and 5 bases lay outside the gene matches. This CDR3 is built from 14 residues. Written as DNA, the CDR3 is TGTGCCAGCAGCCCAGGGGGGGAAAATCAGCCCCAGCATTTT. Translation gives CASSPGGENQPQHF.

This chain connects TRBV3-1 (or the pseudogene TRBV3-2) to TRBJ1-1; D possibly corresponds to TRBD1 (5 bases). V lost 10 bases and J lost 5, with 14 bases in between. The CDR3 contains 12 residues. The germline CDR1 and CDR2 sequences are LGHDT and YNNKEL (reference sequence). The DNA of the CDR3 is TGTGCCACTAGGGCAGGGCCAACTGAAGCTTTCTTT. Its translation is CATRAGPTEAFF.

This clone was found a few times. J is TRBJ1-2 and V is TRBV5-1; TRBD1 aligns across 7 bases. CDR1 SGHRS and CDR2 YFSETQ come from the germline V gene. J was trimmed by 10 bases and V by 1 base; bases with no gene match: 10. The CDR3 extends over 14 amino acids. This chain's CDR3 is CASSLWQGGTDYTF. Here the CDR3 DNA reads TGCGCCAGCAGCTTGTGGCAGGGGGGGACGGACTACACCTTC. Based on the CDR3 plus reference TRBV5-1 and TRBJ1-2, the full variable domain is KAGVTQTPRYLIKTRGQQVTLSCSPISGHRSVSWYQQTPGQGLQFLFEYFSETQRNKGNFPGRFSGRQFSNSRSEMNVSTLELGDSALYLCASSLWQGGTDYTFGSGTRLTVV.

The chain's CDR3 is CASSNWDIFSYNEQFF. CDR3 DNA sequence: TGTGCCAGCAGCAACTGGGACATCTTCTCCTACAATGAGCAGTTCTTC. The chain recombines TRBV14 with TRBJ2-1; TRBD1 is a possible D gene (6 bases). V was shortened by 5 bases and J by 0 bases, with 14 bases between the two germline ends. The length of the CDR3 is 16 residues. CDR1 is SGHDN, CDR2 FVKESK, per germline.

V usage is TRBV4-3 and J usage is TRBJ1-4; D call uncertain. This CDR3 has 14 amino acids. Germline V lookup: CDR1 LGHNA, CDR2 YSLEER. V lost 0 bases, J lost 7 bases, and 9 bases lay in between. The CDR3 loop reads CASSQDRHSEKLFF. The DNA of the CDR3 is TGCGCCAGCAGCCAAGATCGTCACTCTGAAAAACTGTTTTTT.

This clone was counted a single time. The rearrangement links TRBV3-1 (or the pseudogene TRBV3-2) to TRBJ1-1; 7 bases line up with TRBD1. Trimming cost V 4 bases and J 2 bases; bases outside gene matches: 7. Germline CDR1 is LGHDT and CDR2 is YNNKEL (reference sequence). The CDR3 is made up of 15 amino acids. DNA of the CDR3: TGTGCCAGCAGCCTAAGAAGGGACAGAAACACTGAAGCTTTCTTT. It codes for CASSLRRDRNTEAFF.

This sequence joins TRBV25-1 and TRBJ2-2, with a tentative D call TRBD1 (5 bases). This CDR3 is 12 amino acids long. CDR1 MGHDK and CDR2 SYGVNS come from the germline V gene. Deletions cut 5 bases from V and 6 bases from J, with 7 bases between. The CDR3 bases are TGTGCCAGCAGTCCAGGGCCCGGGGAGCTGTTTTTT. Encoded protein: CASSPGPGELFF.

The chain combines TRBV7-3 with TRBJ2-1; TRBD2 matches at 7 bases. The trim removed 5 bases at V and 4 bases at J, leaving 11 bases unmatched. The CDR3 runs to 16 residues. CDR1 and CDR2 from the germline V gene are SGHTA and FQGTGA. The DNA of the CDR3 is TGTGCCAGCAGCCCAACGGGGAGGGGCCGATACAATGAGCAGTTCTTC. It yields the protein CASSPTGRGRYNEQFF.

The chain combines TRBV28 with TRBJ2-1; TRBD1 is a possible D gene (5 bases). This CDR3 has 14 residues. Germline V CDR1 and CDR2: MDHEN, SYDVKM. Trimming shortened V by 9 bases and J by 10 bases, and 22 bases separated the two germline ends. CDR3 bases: TGTGCCAGTTCACGACAGTTTAAGATTCGGGAGCAGTTCTTC. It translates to CASSRQFKIREQFF.

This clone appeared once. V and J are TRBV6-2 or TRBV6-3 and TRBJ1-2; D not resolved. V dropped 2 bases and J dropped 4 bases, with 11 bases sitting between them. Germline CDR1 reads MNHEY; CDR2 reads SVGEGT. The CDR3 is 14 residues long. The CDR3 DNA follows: TGTGCCAGCAGTTACAGGGCTTCGGGCTATGGCTACACCTTC. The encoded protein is CASSYRASGYGYTF.

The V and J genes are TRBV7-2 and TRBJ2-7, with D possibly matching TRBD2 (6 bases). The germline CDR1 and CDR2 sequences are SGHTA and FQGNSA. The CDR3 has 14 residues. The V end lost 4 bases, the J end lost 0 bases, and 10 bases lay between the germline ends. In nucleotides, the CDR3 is TGTGCCAGCAGCTGGGGACTGGTCTCCTACGAGCAGTACTTC. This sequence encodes CASSWGLVSYEQYF.

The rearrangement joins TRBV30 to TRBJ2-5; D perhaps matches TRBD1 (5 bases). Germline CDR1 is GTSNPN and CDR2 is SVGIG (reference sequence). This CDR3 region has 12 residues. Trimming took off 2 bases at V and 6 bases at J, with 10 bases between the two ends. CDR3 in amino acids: CAWSPQGKTQYF. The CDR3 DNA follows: TGTGCCTGGAGTCCTCAGGGAAAGACCCAGTACTTC.